A single sample is the source of the 24 T cell receptor beta chains below, sequenced in a study of T cell responses to AZD1222 COVID-19 vaccine. The data were produced by immunoSEQ multiplex PCR, yet TCRdb's version contains in-frame clones alone and is incomplete. The data show over 150,000 clones, about 93% seen once. The source material was peripheral blood, sampled 28 days after the second dose of the MenACWY control vaccine. All receptors come from an adult who received the MenACWY meningococcal vaccine as a control.

The chain has TRBV13 and TRBJ1-6, with a possible D match to TRBD1 (6 bases). Trimming pared 1 base from V and 0 bases from J, leaving 10 bases between. Germline V CDR1 and CDR2: PRHDT, FYEKMQ (reference sequence). The CDR3 loop spans 17 amino acids. The CDR3 loop reads CASSLEQGSSYNSPLHF. The CDR3 DNA reads as TGTGCCAGCAGCTTAGAACAGGGTAGCTCCTATAATTCACCCCTCCACTTT.

The chain employs TRBV5-1 and TRBJ2-7, with 10 nucleotides matching TRBD2. This CDR3 has 15 residues. Germline V gene data show CDR1 as SGHRS and CDR2 as YFSETQ. V was clipped by 6 bases and J by 6 bases; unmatched bases: 12. Here the CDR3 reads CASNSGTSASSEQYF. The DNA of the CDR3 is TGCGCCAGCAACTCCGGGACTAGCGCGTCAAGCGAGCAGTACTTC.

V usage is TRBV6-5 and J usage is TRBJ1-1, with 7 nucleotides matching TRBD1. Trimming removed 2 bases from V and 8 bases from J; junction bases left unmatched: 11. In germline, CDR1 is MNHEY, CDR2 SVGAGI. The CDR3 is made up of 15 amino acids. This CDR3 is CASSYPTGIREEAFF. In DNA, the CDR3 is TGTGCCAGCAGTTACCCGACAGGGATCCGGGAAGAAGCTTTCTTT.

The chain employs TRBV7-2 and TRBJ2-1; 10 nucleotides match TRBD1. The CDR3 extends over 14 amino acids. J was trimmed by 3 bases and V by 6 bases; bases with no gene match: 2. The germline CDR1 and CDR2 sequences are SGHTA and FQGNSA. The CDR3 region has the DNA TGTGCCAGCAGAGGGACAGGGGTCTACAATGAGCAGTTCTTC. Its protein product is CASRGTGVYNEQFF.

The chain has TRBV14 and TRBJ1-1, with 9 bases that match TRBD1. The CDR3 is 16 amino acids. V dropped 5 bases and J dropped 1; count of bases not matched to a gene: 8. Germline V CDR1 and CDR2: SGHDN, FVKESK. CDR3: CASSTRTGVANTEAFF. In DNA, the CDR3 is TGTGCCAGCAGCACCCGGACAGGGGTGGCGAACACTGAAGCTTTCTTT.

CDR3 nucleotides: TGTGCCACCAGCAGAGCACAGGGGAACAATTCACCCCTCCACTTT. It encodes CATSRAQGNNSPLHF. V gene TRBV15 combines with J gene TRBJ1-6; 7 nucleotides agree with TRBD1. V was clipped by 1 base and J by 7 bases; unmatched bases: 4. The CDR3 has 15 residues. CDR1 is LNHNV, CDR2 YYDKDF, per germline (reference sequence).

Only a few counts were recorded for this clone. V and J are TRBV7-3 and TRBJ2-2, with D possibly TRBD2 on 5 matching bases. The V gene's germline CDR1 is SGHTA and CDR2 FQGTGA. With 5 bases removed from V and 5 bases from J, the gap between germline ends came to 9 bases. CDR3 size: 13 residues. CDR3 amino acids: CASSPDFTGELFF. In DNA, the CDR3 is TGTGCCAGCAGCCCGGACTTTACCGGGGAGCTGTTTTTT. Combining the CDR3 with reference TRBV7-3 and TRBJ2-2 gives the whole variable domain GAGVSQTPSNKVTEKGKYVELRCDPISGHTALYWYRQSLGQGPEFLIYFQGTGAADDSGLPNDRFFAVRPEGSVSTLKIQRTERGDSAVYLCASSPDFTGELFFGEGSRLTVL.

This clone was seen many times. The chain carries TRBV5-5 and TRBJ1-4; 7 bases map to TRBD1. Per the germline V gene, CDR1 is SGHKS and CDR2 is YYEKEE (reference sequence). The CDR3 length is 16 residues. J was trimmed by 0 bases and V by 5 bases; bases with no gene match: 7. The CDR3 DNA sequence: TGTGCCAGCAGGCCGACAGGGATCGCAACTAATGAAAAACTGTTTTTT. It is translated as CASRPTGIATNEKLFF.

For the CDR3, the DNA is TGTGCCAGCTCGGGGTTTGCAACTAATGAAAAACTGTTTTTT. As protein: CASSGFATNEKLFF. The chain has TRBV28 and TRBJ1-4; D is undetermined. V lost 8 bases and J 0 bases, leaving 10 bases between the germline ends. CDR3 length: 14 residues. CDR1 and CDR2 from the germline V gene are MDHEN and SYDVKM.

The chain is built from TRBV18 and TRBJ2-1, with 8 bases matching TRBD2. After removal of 2 bases from V and 6 bases from J, the junction contained 6 bases not matched to a gene. In germline, CDR1 is KGHSH, CDR2 LQKENI. There are 15 residues in the CDR3. This CDR3 is CASSPGDSGANEQFF. In DNA, the CDR3 is TGTGCCAGCTCACCAGGTGATAGCGGGGCCAATGAGCAGTTCTTC.

CDR3 nucleotides: TGTGCCAGCAGCCCCGACCTTAGCAATCAGCCCCAGCATTTT. Protein product: CASSPDLSNQPQHF. The chain is built from TRBV5-4 and TRBJ1-5; no firm D call. Germline CDR1 reads SGHNT; CDR2 reads YYREEE (reference sequence). This CDR3 contains 14 residues. V lost 4 bases and J 0 bases, leaving 8 bases between the germline ends.

The chain combines TRBV28 with TRBJ2-4, with 8 nucleotides matching TRBD1. CDR1 is MDHEN and CDR2 is SYDVKM in the germline V gene. Trimming at V came to 4 bases and at J to 7 bases, leaving 3 bases not matched to a gene. The CDR3 totals 13 residues. CDR3: CASSWTGYNIQYF. The DNA for the CDR3 is TGTGCCAGCAGTTGGACAGGGTATAACATTCAGTACTTC. The variable domain in full, with the rest retrieved from reference TRBV28 and TRBJ2-4, is DVKVTQSSRYLVKRTGEKVFLECVQDMDHENMFWYRQDPGLGLRLIYFSYDVKMKEKGDIPEGYSVSREKKERFSLILESASTNQTSMYLCASSWTGYNIQYFGAGTRLSVL.

CDR3 protein: CASSLRDSAGYEQYF. CDR3 bases: TGTGCCAGCAGCCTCCGGGACTCTGCGGGGTACGAGCAGTACTTC. The rearrangement uses TRBV7-8 and TRBJ2-7; D is possibly TRBD2 (6 bases). Trimming removed 5 bases at V and 4 bases at J, with 18 bases between. This CDR3 has 15 amino acids. Germline-derived CDR1 and CDR2 are SGHVS and FQNEAQ.

The J gene is TRBJ1-3, the V gene TRBV18; possible D gene TRBD1, 5 bases. Germline assignment: CDR1 KGHSH and CDR2 LQKENI. Trimming took 2 bases from V and 4 from J, leaving 12 bases between them. The CDR3 is made up of 15 amino acids. The chain's CDR3 is CASSPSQGRGNTIYF. CDR3 bases: TGTGCCAGCTCACCAAGCCAGGGAAGGGGAAACACCATATATTTT. Combining the CDR3 with reference TRBV18 and TRBJ1-3 gives the whole variable domain NAGVMQNPRHLVRRRGQEARLRCSPMKGHSHVYWYRQLPEEGLKFMVYLQKENIIDESGMPKERFSAEFPKEGPSILRIQQVVRGDSAAYFCASSPSQGRGNTIYFGEGSWLTVV.

The CDR3 reads CASSASLRGTGGASNSPLHF. The DNA of the CDR3 is TGTGCCAGCAGTGCCTCTCTTCGAGGGACAGGGGGCGCGAGTAATTCACCCCTCCACTTT. The chain is built from TRBV6-1 and TRBJ1-6; 12 positions match TRBD1. The CDR3 is 20 amino acids. Germline CDR1 reads MNHNS; CDR2 reads SASEGT. The V segment lost 4 bases and the J segment 6 bases; nucleotides outside the gene matches: 16.

The rearrangement uses TRBV5-6 and TRBJ1-6; D remains unclear. The length of the CDR3 is 16 residues. The V end was cut by 4 bases, the J end by 3 bases, with 14 bases between. In germline, CDR1 is SGHDT, CDR2 YYEEEE. In DNA, the CDR3 is TGTGCCAGCAGCACCCGGCGGATGGTCTATAATTCACCCCTCCACTTT. It encodes CASSTRRMVYNSPLHF.

Here the CDR3 DNA reads TGTGCCAGCAGTTACTCTTCAGGGCATCGAGCTTTCTTT. This encodes CASSYSSGHRAFF. The V gene is TRBV6-2 or TRBV6-3, the J gene TRBJ1-1, with TRBD1 as a possible D gene (5 bases). Per germline, CDR1 MNHEY and CDR2 SVGEGT. V was trimmed by 0 bases and J by 10 bases, leaving 12 bases between them. There are 13 residues in the CDR3.

This chain joins TRBV7-6 and TRBJ1-1; 7 positions agree with TRBD1. CDR1 SGHVS and CDR2 FNYEAQ come from the germline V gene. The ends lost 5 bases at V and 0 bases at J; junction bases unmatched: 15. CDR3 length: 18 amino acids. The CDR3 DNA follows: TGTGCCAGCAGCGCTACCCGGGGGGACAGCCGAATGAACACTGAAGCTTTCTTT. This translates into CASSATRGDSRMNTEAFF.

This clone was seen a handful of times. The chain couples TRBV5-4 to TRBJ1-6; the D is unclear. The CDR3 extends over 15 amino acids. Germline V lookup: CDR1 SGHNT, CDR2 YYREEE (reference sequence). Trimming removed 4 bases at V and 4 bases at J, with 12 bases between. The CDR3 loop reads CASSQYSMYNSPLHF. The CDR3 nucleotides are TGTGCCAGCAGCCAATACTCGATGTATAATTCACCCCTCCACTTT. The full variable domain, rest sourced from reference TRBV5-4 and TRBJ1-6, is ETGVTQSPTHLIKTRGQQVTLRCSSQSGHNTVSWYQQALGQGPQFIFQYYREEENGRGNFPPRFSGLQFPNYSSELNVNALELDDSALYLCASSQYSMYNSPLHFGNGTRLTVT.

This chain uses TRBV19 with TRBJ2-7; D remains unclear. This CDR3 contains 13 residues. V lost 5 bases, J lost 7 bases, and 15 bases lay in between. Germline V gives CDR1 LNHDA, CDR2 SQIVND (reference sequence). The CDR3 loop is CASSPRGSREQYF. The CDR3 DNA sequence: TGTGCCAGTAGTCCCAGAGGTTCCAGGGAGCAGTACTTC.

The gene calls are TRBV5-1 and TRBJ1-1, with D tentatively TRBD1 (6 bases). CDR3 length: 15 amino acids. The germline V and J ends were trimmed by 0 bases and 1 base, with 10 bases remaining between them. Germline assignment: CDR1 SGHRS and CDR2 YFSETQ. The CDR3 sequence: CASSLEGTPNTEAFF. The CDR3 DNA reads as TGCGCCAGCAGCTTGGAAGGGACACCGAACACTGAAGCTTTCTTT.

V is TRBV30 and J is TRBJ1-2; no clear D gene. Trimming shortened V by 1 base and J by 8 bases, and 8 bases separated the two germline ends. CDR1 GTSNPN and CDR2 SVGIG come from the germline V gene (reference sequence). The length of the CDR3 is 11 residues. This CDR3 is CAWSGRGGYTF. The CDR3 DNA reads as TGTGCCTGGAGTGGCCGAGGAGGCTACACCTTC.

The chain recombines TRBV12-3 or TRBV12-4 with TRBJ1-1, with a possible D match to TRBD1 (5 bases). The CDR3 sequence is 12 residues long. Trimming stripped 6 bases from V and 10 bases from J, with 15 bases between. CDR3 nucleotide sequence: TGTGCCAGCAGACCGGGACCCACGGCAGCTTTCTTT. Amino acid sequence: CASRPGPTAAFF.

This clone was seen once. The chain links TRBV15 to TRBJ2-5, with 12 bases that match TRBD2. Trimming removed 2 bases from V and 2 bases from J; junction bases left unmatched: 3. The CDR3 is made up of 16 amino acids. CDR1 LNHNV and CDR2 YYDKDF come from the germline V gene (reference sequence). Here the CDR3 reads CATSRFGLAGQETQYF. CDR3 nucleotide sequence: TGTGCCACCAGCAGATTCGGACTAGCGGGGCAAGAGACCCAGTACTTC.